The 27 T cell receptor beta chains listed next were all sequenced from one sample in a study of cytomegalovirus exposure and HLA in healthy donors. This PCR relied on a set of 60 Vbeta primers and 13 Jbeta primers. The repertoire was sequenced with immunoSEQ multiplex PCR; TCRdb's copy has only in-frame clones and lacks some. Found here are over 150,000 clones, 75% to 85% of them singletons; the top ten hold approximately 13%. Sequencing input: PBMCs. These receptors originate from a woman aged 45-65 years in good health and CMV-seropositive.

The chain employs TRBV19 and TRBJ2-2; unclear D gene. CDR3 length: 15 residues. Germline V gene data show CDR1 as LNHDA and CDR2 as SQIVND (reference sequence). Deletions cut 2 bases from V and 1 base from J, with 8 bases between. CDR3 amino acids: CASSIKARNTGELFF. The CDR3 nucleotides read TGTGCCAGTAGTATAAAAGCGAGGAACACCGGGGAGCTGTTTTTT.

The chain employs TRBV5-8 and TRBJ1-2, with a possible D match to TRBD1 (5 bases). The ends were cut back, 5 bases at V and 13 bases at J, with 12 bases in the middle. The germline V gene has CDR1 SGHTS and CDR2 YDEGEE. The CDR3 contains 10 residues. The CDR3 region has the DNA TGTGCCAGCAGGACAGCCAGTTTCACCTTC. Its translation: CASRTASFTF.

Regarding this clone: The junction differs from germline at one of its ends, possibly a read error. The chain is built from TRBV7-7 and TRBJ2-5; 7 nucleotides match TRBD2. There are 14 residues in the CDR3. The V gene's germline CDR1 is SSHAT and CDR2 FNYEAQ (reference sequence). The CDR3 coding sequence is TGTGCTAGCAGCCCCGGACTAGGGAGAGGGACCCAGTACTTC. This sequence encodes CASSPGLGRGTQYF.

V and J are TRBV5-8 and TRBJ1-6; the D gene is possibly TRBD1 (5 bases). CDR3 size: 17 residues. V lost 4 bases to trimming and J lost 7 bases, with 21 bases between them. The V gene's germline CDR1 is SGHTS and CDR2 YDEGEE. CDR3 DNA sequence: TGTGCCAGCAGCAGGGGCAAAGCTATCACTGGGAATTCACCCCTCCACTTT. Amino acids: CASSRGKAITGNSPLHF.

The chain couples TRBV30 to TRBJ2-7, with 8 positions matching TRBD1. The germline V gene encodes CDR1 GTSNPN and CDR2 SVGIG (reference sequence). The V and J ends lost 0 bases and 2 bases, in that order; junction bases with no gene match: 0. The CDR3 spans 13 residues. In DNA form, the CDR3 reads TGTGCCTGGAGTGTGGGACAGGCCTACGAGCAGTACTTC. It translates to CAWSVGQAYEQYF.

This clone was counted once. The chain combines TRBV30 with TRBJ2-7; 9 bases are a match to TRBD1. The CDR3 is made up of 14 amino acids. The germline gives CDR1 GTSNPN, CDR2 SVGIG (reference sequence). Unmatched junction bases numbered 2, after V lost 1 base and J lost 1 base. CDR3 in amino acids: CAWSAGQGSYEQYF. The CDR3 DNA reads TGTGCCTGGAGTGCTGGACAGGGGTCCTACGAGCAGTACTTC.

The chain couples TRBV23-1 to TRBJ1-2, with 9 bases fitting TRBD1. TRBV23-1 is assigned to the ORF class and has an uncertain function. After removal of 4 bases from V and 8 bases from J, the junction contained 14 bases not matched to a gene. There are 16 residues in the CDR3. The CDR3 region is CASSRLCTGGCQGYTF. The CDR3 DNA reads as TGCGCCAGCAGTCGTTTGTGCACAGGGGGCTGCCAGGGCTACACCTTC.

This chain uses TRBV19 with TRBJ1-5; 8 bases map to TRBD1. With V trimmed by 7 bases and J by 7 bases, 6 bases remained unmatched. The CDR3 loop spans 13 amino acids. The germline CDR1 and CDR2 sequences are LNHDA and SQIVND (reference sequence). CDR3 in DNA: TGTGCCAGTAACGGACAGGGTAGCCAGCCCCAGCATTTT. Protein: CASNGQGSQPQHF.

The rearrangement joins TRBV15 to TRBJ2-2; a weak D match, TRBD1 (5 bases). The germline V gene encodes CDR1 LNHNV and CDR2 YYDKDF (reference sequence). The V gene lost 0 bases and the J gene lost 9 bases, with 11 bases spanning the gap. The CDR3 has 14 residues. The CDR3 spells CATSRDWGVRELFF. The CDR3 DNA reads as TGTGCCACCAGCAGAGATTGGGGCGTACGGGAGCTGTTTTTT.

This rearrangement joins TRBV6-7 to TRBJ2-7; 7 nucleotides match TRBD1. TRBV6-7 is labeled an ORF, and its function is uncertain. Trimming took 7 bases from V and 4 from J; bases not matched to a gene: 10. The CDR3 loop spans 14 amino acids. CDR3 loop: CASTHRTGSYEQYF. In DNA, the CDR3 is TGTGCCAGCACCCATCGGACAGGCAGTTACGAGCAGTACTTC.

The CDR3 here is CASGRQGTNTEAFF. The CDR3 region has the DNA TGTGCCAGCGGAAGACAGGGGACGAACACTGAAGCTTTCTTT. The gene calls are TRBV2 and TRBJ1-1, with 8 nucleotides matching TRBD1. The CDR3 spans 14 residues. CDR1 SNHLY and CDR2 FYNNEI come from the germline V gene. The V gene end was trimmed by 8 bases and the J gene end by 1 base; junction bases not matched to a gene: 6.

This chain connects TRBV10-3 to TRBJ1-2; 7 positions match TRBD1. The V and J ends lost 0 bases and 14 bases, in that order; junction bases with no gene match: 12. Germline values: CDR1 ENHRY, CDR2 SYGVKD. CDR3 length equals 14 residues. CDR3 sequence reads: CAISESKGAGGGTF. The CDR3 DNA sequence: TGTGCCATCAGTGAGTCGAAGGGGGCAGGTGGAGGGACCTTC.

The chain links TRBV2 to TRBJ2-3; 11 bases are a match to TRBD2. This CDR3 is 17 amino acids long. CDR1 and CDR2 (germline): SNHLY, FYNNEI. The trim removed 5 bases at V and 0 bases at J, leaving 7 bases unmatched. CDR3: CASSRSSGGASTDTQYF. Written as DNA, the CDR3 is TGTGCCAGCAGTCGGAGTAGCGGGGGGGCTAGCACAGATACGCAGTATTTT.

This chain uses TRBV7-8 with TRBJ1-6; 10 nucleotides align to TRBD1. The germline CDR1 and CDR2 sequences are SGHVS and FQNEAQ. V lost 4 bases to trimming and J lost 5 bases; unmatched junction nucleotides: 14. The CDR3 is made up of 19 amino acids. CDR3 nucleotide sequence: TGTGCCAGCAGCTACACCCCGCCGGGACAGGGGTTTAATAATTCACCCCTCCACTTT. It yields the protein CASSYTPPGQGFNNSPLHF.

Notes on this clone: The limits of the CDR3 on the DNA are not certain, so only TCRdb's listed CDR3 is given. The rearrangement links TRBV19 to TRBJ1-1; the D segment call TRBD1 is taken from the table without a DNA check. In germline, CDR1 is LNHDA, CDR2 SQIVND (reference sequence). The CDR3 contains 14 residues when both ends are counted. The CDR3 sequence is CASSFLAENTEAFF.

The CDR3 is CASTRPGSPNYGYTF. CDR3 nucleotide sequence: TGTGCCAGTACTCGCCCGGGGAGTCCTAACTATGGCTACACCTTC. V gene TRBV19 combines with J gene TRBJ1-2, with D hard to call. The CDR3 totals 15 residues. Trimming shortened V by 7 bases and J by 0 bases, and 15 bases separated the two germline ends. Germline loops: CDR1 LNHDA, CDR2 SQIVND (reference sequence).

This clone showed up just once. The CDR3: CASSLELRDTEAFF. The CDR3 bases are TGCGCCAGCAGCTTGGAACTCAGGGACACTGAAGCTTTCTTT. The chain joins TRBV5-1 to TRBJ1-1; TRBD1 is a possible D gene (5 bases). Trimming stripped 0 bases from V and 3 bases from J, with 9 bases between. CDR1 is SGHRS, CDR2 YFSETQ, per germline. The CDR3 runs to 14 residues. The full variable domain, in which reference TRBV5-1 and TRBJ1-1 provide the parts outside the CDR3, is KAGVTQTPRYLIKTRGQQVTLSCSPISGHRSVSWYQQTPGQGLQFLFEYFSETQRNKGNFPGRFSGRQFSNSRSEMNVSTLELGDSALYLCASSLELRDTEAFFGQGTRLTVV.

The chain uses TRBV19 and TRBJ1-5; the D gene is possibly TRBD1 (6 bases). The V end lost 7 bases, the J end lost 3 bases, and 13 bases lay between the germline ends. The CDR3 spans 14 residues. Germline V CDR1 and CDR2: LNHDA, SQIVND (reference sequence). CDR3 DNA: TGTGCCAGTAAAACAGACAGGACCAATCAGCCCCAGCATTTT. Translated, it gives CASKTDRTNQPQHF.

This sequence joins TRBV10-3 and TRBJ1-1; the match to TRBD1 covers 9 bases. Germline-derived CDR1 and CDR2 are ENHRY and SYGVKD. V was clipped by 10 bases and J by 2 bases; unmatched bases: 5. The CDR3 sequence is 13 residues long. The CDR3 DNA reads as TGTGCCACCTCGGACAGGGGAAACACTGAAGCTTTCTTT. Translation: CATSDRGNTEAFF.

This sequence joins TRBV6-4 and TRBJ1-2; 8 positions match TRBD1. This CDR3 is built from 15 residues. After removal of 4 bases from V and 4 bases from J, the junction contained 8 bases not matched to a gene. The germline V gene encodes CDR1 MRHNA and CDR2 SNTAGT. The DNA for the CDR3 is TGTGCCAGCAGTGCGGAGACAGGGGCTACCTATGGCTACACCTTC. This gives the protein CASSAETGATYGYTF.

This clone was seen a handful of times. V and J are TRBV7-3 and TRBJ2-7; TRBD2 matches 10 bases. Germline loops: CDR1 SGHTA, CDR2 FQGTGA. J lost 6 bases, V lost 5 bases, and 7 bases had no gene match. The CDR3 has 14 residues. The CDR3, as DNA: TGTGCCAGCAGCCTACTAGCGGGGTCTGGCGAGCAGTACTTC. Residues: CASSLLAGSGEQYF. The whole variable domain, remainder taken from reference TRBV7-3 and TRBJ2-7, is GAGVSQTPSNKVTEKGKYVELRCDPISGHTALYWYRQSLGQGPEFLIYFQGTGAADDSGLPNDRFFAVRPEGSVSTLKIQRTERGDSAVYLCASSLLAGSGEQYFGPGTRLTVT.

Written as DNA, the CDR3 is TGTGCCAGTAGTAGGGGTAGAAATAGCGGGGCCAATGAGCAGTTCTTC. This gives the protein CASSRGRNSGANEQFF. The chain uses TRBV19 and TRBJ2-1; 8 nucleotides agree with TRBD2. The CDR3 spans 16 residues. V shed 4 bases, J shed 6 bases, and the junction held 11 bases outside the gene matches. Germline V gives CDR1 LNHDA, CDR2 SQIVND (reference sequence). Full variable domain (missing parts from reference TRBV19 and TRBJ2-1): DGGITQSPKYLFRKEGQNVTLSCEQNLNHDAMYWYRQDPGQGLRLIYYSQIVNDFQKGDIAEGYSVSREKKESFPLTVTSAQKNPTAFYLCASSRGRNSGANEQFFGPGTRLTVL.

The V gene is TRBV5-4, the J gene TRBJ2-3; TRBD2 is a possible D gene (7 bases). Germline lookup yields CDR1 SGHNT and CDR2 YYREEE (reference sequence). The CDR3 consists of 15 residues. V was shortened by 5 bases and J by 8 bases, with 21 bases between the two germline ends. CDR3 amino acids: CASRGGQGEAGTQYF. In DNA, the CDR3 is TGTGCCAGCAGGGGGGGGCAGGGCGAGGCTGGTACGCAGTATTTT.

This clone was seen a few times. The V gene is TRBV27, the J gene TRBJ2-3; D may be TRBD1 (6 bases). With 2 bases removed from V and 1 base from J, the gap between germline ends came to 10 bases. The germline V gene has CDR1 MNHEY and CDR2 SMNVEV (reference sequence). The length of the CDR3 is 15 residues. Written as DNA, the CDR3 is TGTGCCAGCAGTTTAGGGGGCGCCGGCACAGATACGCAGTATTTT. Translated, it gives CASSLGGAGTDTQYF.

This clone turned up a few times. This rearrangement joins TRBV15 to TRBJ2-1; a weak D match, TRBD1 (6 bases). Trimming took off 5 bases at V and 0 bases at J, with 17 bases between the two ends. Germline CDR1 reads LNHNV; CDR2 reads YYDKDF (reference sequence). The CDR3 contains 17 residues. CDR3 amino acids: CATSSRVGADSYNEQFF. CDR3 nucleotides: TGTGCCACCAGCTCCAGAGTGGGGGCGGACTCCTACAATGAGCAGTTCTTC.

This clone was observed a few times. The chain has TRBV5-6 and TRBJ1-6; a weak D match, TRBD1 (6 bases). The CDR3 totals 14 residues. CDR1 and CDR2 from the germline V gene are SGHDT and YYEEEE. V was shortened by 0 bases and J by 8 bases, with 9 bases between the two germline ends. The CDR3 here is CASSLDRVDSPLHF. CDR3 DNA: TGTGCCAGCAGCTTGGACAGGGTGGATTCACCCCTCCACTTT.

V gene TRBV27 combines with J gene TRBJ2-1, with 7 bases aligning to TRBD1. Germline assignment: CDR1 MNHEY and CDR2 SMNVEV (reference sequence). This CDR3 comprises 15 residues. V was clipped by 6 bases and J by 1 base; unmatched bases: 6. CDR3 DNA: TGTGCCAGCAGCCCGGACAGGCCGTCCTACAATGAGCAGTTCTTC. Protein sequence: CASSPDRPSYNEQFF.